These T cell receptor beta chains were read from a single sample in a study of blood T cell repertoires in COVID-19. Repertoires were generated with immunoSEQ multiplex PCR, while TCRdb's copy carries only in-frame clones and drops some. The profile shows 150,000 to 190,000 clones, 70% to 90% of them singletons. Sequenced sample: peripheral blood. The receptors originated from a woman aged 55-75 years with COVID-19, enrolled during active disease. Each CDR3 is given with its conserved first and last residue. Fields, in order: CDR3 protein, CDR3 DNA, J gene, clone size, D gene, V gene. D genes are given only for firm matches. Rows give clone size only sometimes, using once, few, many, or a class for an expanded clone.

CDR3aa: CASSLAPGGATGELFF
CDR3nt: TGTGCCAGCAGCTTAGCGCCCGGGGGGGCCACCGGGGAGCTGTTTTTT
j_gene: TRBJ2-2
abundance: few
d_gene: TRBD2
v_gene: TRBV7-8

CDR3aa: CATGGTGSSFF
CDR3nt: TGTGCCACCGGAGGGACAGGGTCGTCTTTCTTT
j_gene: TRBJ1-1
abundance: NA
d_gene: TRBD1
v_gene: TRBV15

CDR3aa: CASMTYQGSYEQYF
CDR3nt: TGCGCCAGCATGACGTACCAGGGCTCCTACGAGCAGTACTTC
j_gene: TRBJ2-7
abundance: NA
d_gene: NA
v_gene: TRBV5-1

CDR3aa: CASSQRSGLNTGELFF
CDR3nt: TGTGCCAGCAGCCAAAGATCGGGATTGAACACCGGGGAGCTGTTTTTT
j_gene: TRBJ2-2
abundance: NA
d_gene: NA
v_gene: TRBV14

CDR3aa: CASSVGGASGANVLTF
CDR3nt: TGTGCCAGCAGCGTCGGAGGGGCGTCCGGGGCCAACGTCCTGACTTTC
j_gene: TRBJ2-6
abundance: NA
d_gene: NA
v_gene: TRBV5-8

CDR3aa: CSVAGTGDSPLHF
CDR3nt: TGCAGCGTGGCCGGGACAGGGGATTCACCCCTCCACTTT
j_gene: TRBJ1-6
abundance: once
d_gene: TRBD1
v_gene: TRBV29-1

CDR3aa: CASSARQGASTEAFF
CDR3nt: TGCGCCAGCAGCGCCCGACAGGGGGCCAGCACTGAAGCTTTCTTT
j_gene: TRBJ1-1
abundance: NA
d_gene: TRBD1
v_gene: TRBV5-1

CDR3aa: CASSLRSGVGDTQYF
CDR3nt: TGCGCCAGCAGCTTGCGATCGGGAGTGGGGGATACGCAGTATTTT
j_gene: TRBJ2-3
abundance: NA
d_gene: NA
v_gene: TRBV5-1

CDR3aa: CASRRLAGEYEQYF
CDR3nt: TGCGCCAGCCGGAGACTAGCGGGAGAGTACGAGCAGTACTTC
j_gene: TRBJ2-7
abundance: NA
d_gene: TRBD2
v_gene: TRBV10-2

CDR3aa: CSVSTGGLNTIYF
CDR3nt: TGCAGCGTATCCACAGGGGGCCTAAACACCATATATTTT
j_gene: TRBJ1-3
abundance: NA
d_gene: TRBD1
v_gene: TRBV29-1

CDR3aa: CASGLGGSNQPQHF
CDR3nt: TGTGCTAGTGGCCTGGGGGGTAGCAATCAGCCCCAGCATTTT
j_gene: TRBJ1-5
abundance: NA
d_gene: NA
v_gene: TRBV12-5

CDR3aa: CASWLAVTTSTDTQYF
CDR3nt: TGTGCCAGCTGGCTAGCGGTGACAACTAGCACAGATACGCAGTATTTT
j_gene: TRBJ2-3
abundance: NA
d_gene: TRBD2
v_gene: TRBV27

CDR3aa: CASSRGAYNEQFF
CDR3nt: TGTGCCAGCAGCAGGGGGGCCTACAATGAGCAGTTCTTC
j_gene: TRBJ2-1
abundance: NA
d_gene: NA
v_gene: TRBV6-6

CDR3aa: CASSAIGQGKISGELFF
CDR3nt: TGTGCCAGCAGTGCGATAGGACAGGGGAAGATATCCGGGGAGCTGTTTTTT
j_gene: TRBJ2-2
abundance: NA
d_gene: TRBD1
v_gene: TRBV6-1

CDR3aa: CASSYSFGSPGLPQHF
CDR3nt: TGTGCCAGCAGTTACTCTTTTGGAAGCCCAGGGCTGCCCCAGCATTTT
j_gene: TRBJ1-5
abundance: NA
d_gene: NA
v_gene: TRBV6-5

CDR3aa: CASSFQGGVSVETQYF
CDR3nt: TGCGCCAGCAGCTTCCAGGGAGGGGTTTCTGTGGAGACCCAGTACTTC
j_gene: TRBJ2-5
abundance: NA
d_gene: TRBD2
v_gene: TRBV5-1

CDR3aa: CASSLAESFTEAFF
CDR3nt: TGTGCCAGCAGCTTAGCTGAGAGTTTCACTGAAGCTTTCTTT
j_gene: TRBJ1-1
abundance: NA
d_gene: NA
v_gene: TRBV11-2

CDR3aa: CASSLTGSEAFF
CDR3nt: TGTGCCAGCAGCCTCACAGGGAGTGAAGCTTTCTTT
j_gene: TRBJ1-1
abundance: NA
d_gene: NA
v_gene: TRBV27

CDR3aa: CASILGANTEAFF
CDR3nt: TGTGCCAGTATTTTGGGCGCGAACACTGAAGCTTTCTTT
j_gene: TRBJ1-1
abundance: NA
d_gene: NA
v_gene: TRBV19

CDR3aa: CASSLVGGSNTEAFF
CDR3nt: TGCGCCAGCAGCTTGGTGGGGGGATCGAACACTGAAGCTTTCTTT
j_gene: TRBJ1-1
abundance: NA
d_gene: NA
v_gene: TRBV5-1

CDR3aa: CASSSYGTGYSGELFF
CDR3nt: TGTGCCAGCTCCTCCTACGGGACAGGGTACTCCGGGGAGCTGTTTTTT
j_gene: TRBJ2-2
abundance: NA
d_gene: TRBD1
v_gene: TRBV18

CDR3aa: CASSSQAGWNTEAFF
CDR3nt: TGTGCCAGCAGCTCCCAAGCAGGGTGGAACACTGAAGCTTTCTTT
j_gene: TRBJ1-1
abundance: NA
d_gene: NA
v_gene: TRBV11-1

CDR3aa: CASSLGTGTNSPLHF
CDR3nt: TGTGCCAGCAGCCTCGGGACAGGGACTAATTCACCCCTCCACTTT
j_gene: TRBJ1-6
abundance: NA
d_gene: TRBD1
v_gene: TRBV7-2

CDR3aa: CASSPLGYTQYF
CDR3nt: TGCGCCAGCAGCCCCCTAGGCTATACGCAGTATTTT
j_gene: TRBJ2-3
abundance: NA
d_gene: NA
v_gene: TRBV5-1

CDR3aa: CASSWETGVGSPLHF
CDR3nt: TGCGCCAGCAGCTGGGAAACAGGGGTTGGTTCACCCCTCCACTTT
j_gene: TRBJ1-6
abundance: NA
d_gene: TRBD1
v_gene: TRBV5-1

CDR3aa: CSVAGQGALVNEQFF
CDR3nt: TGCAGCGTTGCCGGGCAGGGGGCCCTCGTCAATGAGCAGTTCTTC
j_gene: TRBJ2-1
abundance: NA
d_gene: TRBD1
v_gene: TRBV29-1

CDR3aa: CASSDQTGVNYNQPQHF
CDR3nt: TGTGCCAGCAGTGATCAGACAGGGGTGAATTACAATCAGCCCCAGCATTTT
j_gene: TRBJ1-5
abundance: few
d_gene: TRBD1
v_gene: TRBV28

CDR3aa: CASRDKGQRQPQHF
CDR3nt: TGTGCCAGCAGGGACAAGGGGCAAAGGCAGCCCCAGCATTTT
j_gene: TRBJ1-5
abundance: NA
d_gene: NA
v_gene: TRBV6-5